These 16 T cell receptor beta chains were sequenced from one sample in a study of control samples from healthy donors and cancer patients. This table comes from immunoSEQ multiplex PCR, and its TCRdb copy is limited to in-frame clones, with some not included. The table includes some 190,000 clones, 90% to 95% detected once. The sequencing input was blood. The source is a man aged 30 to 39 in good health.

V usage is TRBV6-5 and J usage is TRBJ2-7, with a tentative D call TRBD1 (6 bases). This CDR3 has 15 residues. V lost 5 bases to trimming and J lost 1 base, with 15 bases between them. The germline V gene encodes CDR1 MNHEY and CDR2 SVGAGI. CDR3 loop: CASSLTGTPSYEQYF. The CDR3, as DNA: TGTGCCAGCAGTCTTACCGGGACACCTTCCTACGAGCAGTACTTC.

J is TRBJ1-6 and V is TRBV2, with D perhaps TRBD1 (5 bases). Germline-derived CDR1 and CDR2 are SNHLY and FYNNEI. The CDR3 is 15 residues long. V dropped 7 bases and J dropped 7 bases, with 17 bases sitting between them. Written as DNA, the CDR3 is TGTGCCAGCAAGGGGACCGAGAATAGGAATTCACCCCTCCACTTT. Amino acids: CASKGTENRNSPLHF.

This sequence joins TRBV19 and TRBJ2-7, with TRBD1 identical over 7 bases. This CDR3 region has 14 residues. CDR1 and CDR2 (germline): LNHDA, SQIVND (reference sequence). V was clipped by 4 bases and J by 6 bases; unmatched bases: 9. In DNA form, the CDR3 reads TGTGCCAGTAGTACGACAGGGTTTGCGGTCGAGCAGTACTTC. Its protein product is CASSTTGFAVEQYF.

This CDR3 reads CASSQDWWGAGYNEQFF. CDR3 nucleotides: TGTGCCAGCAGCCAAGATTGGTGGGGGGCCGGTTACAATGAGCAGTTCTTC. The chain couples TRBV14 to TRBJ2-1; either TRBD1 or TRBD2 may supply D (6 bases each). Germline loops: CDR1 SGHDN, CDR2 FVKESK. The V end lost 0 bases, the J end lost 4 bases, and 16 bases lay between the germline ends. The CDR3 is 17 residues long.

The chain couples TRBV4-2 to TRBJ1-2; D not resolved. CDR1 LGHNA and CDR2 YNFKEQ come from the germline V gene. The CDR3 is made up of 14 amino acids. Between the trimmed V and J ends, which lost 0 bases and 7 bases, there was a span of 12 bases. In DNA, the CDR3 is TGTGCCAGCAGCCAAGATGAGGTGTCGGGTGGCTACACCTTC. Protein product: CASSQDEVSGGYTF.

V gene TRBV20-1 combines with J gene TRBJ2-7; no clear D gene. The V end was cut by 4 bases, the J end by 3 bases, with 7 bases between. The CDR3 spans 11 residues. The V gene's germline CDR1 is DFQATT and CDR2 SNEGSKA (reference sequence). The CDR3 loop is CSAIYYYEQYF. The CDR3 nucleotides read TGCAGTGCTATTTATTACTACGAGCAGTACTTC.

V usage is TRBV15 and J usage is TRBJ2-3, with TRBD2 matching over 12 bases. This CDR3 has 17 residues. Looked up from germline, CDR1 is LNHNV and CDR2 is YYDKDF (reference sequence). Unmatched junction bases numbered 3, after V lost 0 bases and J lost 2 bases. The CDR3 region has the DNA TGTGCCACCAGCAGAGATCGGACTAGCGGGAACACAGATACGCAGTATTTT. Its protein product is CATSRDRTSGNTDTQYF.

The chain is built from TRBV10-3 and TRBJ1-2; maybe TRBD1 (5 bases). The CDR3 is 12 residues long. Germline V gene lookup returns CDR1 ENHRY and CDR2 SYGVKD. Trimming removed 4 bases from V and 2 bases from J, with 5 bases in between. The CDR3 loop is CAISGQNYGYTF. CDR3 coding DNA: TGTGCCATCAGTGGACAGAACTATGGCTACACCTTC.

V and J are TRBV5-8 and TRBJ1-2; D is ambiguous. Germline V gives CDR1 SGHTS, CDR2 YDEGEE. The CDR3 runs to 12 residues. Trimming cost V 1 base and J 5 bases, with 6 bases left between them. DNA for the CDR3: TGTGCCAGCAGCTTGTACGATTATGGCTACACCTTC. It yields the protein CASSLYDYGYTF.

The V call is TRBV7-3, the J call TRBJ1-1, with a tentative D call TRBD1 (5 bases). V lost 5 bases, J lost 1 base, and 11 bases lay in between. This CDR3 region has 14 residues. Germline CDR1 SGHTA, CDR2 FQGTGA. The CDR3 region is CASSPGRKNTEAFF. CDR3 coding DNA: TGTGCCAGCAGCCCGGGACGGAAGAACACTGAAGCTTTCTTT.

The rearrangement joins TRBV2 to TRBJ1-1, with D unclear. Trimming took 6 bases from V and 4 from J, leaving 9 bases between them. The CDR3 extends over 12 amino acids. CDR1 SNHLY and CDR2 FYNNEI come from the germline V gene. The CDR3, as DNA: TGTGCCAGCAGCGCAGACGGCACTGAAGCTTTCTTT. This gives the protein CASSADGTEAFF.

The V and J genes are TRBV4-1 and TRBJ2-6, with D unclear. The CDR3 totals 17 residues. In germline, CDR1 is MGHRA, CDR2 YSYEKL. V lost 0 bases and J lost 0, with 9 bases in between. Written as DNA, the CDR3 is TGCGCCAGCAGCCAAGATTGGCAGGTCTCTGGGGCCAACGTCCTGACTTTC. Amino acid sequence: CASSQDWQVSGANVLTF.

V is TRBV7-8 and J is TRBJ1-4; the match to TRBD1 covers 9 bases. The germline CDR1 and CDR2 sequences are SGHVS and FQNEAQ. Trimming removed 5 bases from V and 7 bases from J; junction bases left unmatched: 5. The CDR3 is 14 amino acids. CDR3 sequence: CASSRGQGGEKLFF. CDR3 bases: TGTGCCAGCAGCCGGGGACAGGGCGGTGAAAAACTGTTTTTT.

The rearrangement joins TRBV20-1 to TRBJ1-5, with a possible D match to TRBD1 (6 bases). Germline CDR1 reads DFQATT; CDR2 reads SNEGSKA (reference sequence). Trimming took off 4 bases at V and 7 bases at J, with 17 bases between the two ends. The CDR3 length is 14 residues. The CDR3 bases are TGCAGTGCTACTGAACAGGGTTTAGGGCAGCCCCAGCATTTT. It yields the protein CSATEQGLGQPQHF.

V is TRBV19 and J is TRBJ2-3, with no clear D. The V end was cut by 6 bases, the J end by 2 bases, with 3 bases between. Per the germline V gene, CDR1 is LNHDA and CDR2 is SQIVND (reference sequence). This CDR3 has 11 amino acids. In nucleotides, the CDR3 is TGTGCCAGTAGGGCCACAGATACGCAGTATTTT. This gives the protein CASRATDTQYF.

J is TRBJ2-1 and V is TRBV5-4; D is undetermined. Trimming pared 4 bases from V and 8 bases from J, leaving 16 bases between. The CDR3 runs to 14 residues. CDR1 SGHNT and CDR2 YYREEE come from the germline V gene (reference sequence). In DNA form, the CDR3 reads TGTGCCAGCAGCCTGGACGGGCCTAGGGATGAGCAGTTCTTC. Its protein product is CASSLDGPRDEQFF.